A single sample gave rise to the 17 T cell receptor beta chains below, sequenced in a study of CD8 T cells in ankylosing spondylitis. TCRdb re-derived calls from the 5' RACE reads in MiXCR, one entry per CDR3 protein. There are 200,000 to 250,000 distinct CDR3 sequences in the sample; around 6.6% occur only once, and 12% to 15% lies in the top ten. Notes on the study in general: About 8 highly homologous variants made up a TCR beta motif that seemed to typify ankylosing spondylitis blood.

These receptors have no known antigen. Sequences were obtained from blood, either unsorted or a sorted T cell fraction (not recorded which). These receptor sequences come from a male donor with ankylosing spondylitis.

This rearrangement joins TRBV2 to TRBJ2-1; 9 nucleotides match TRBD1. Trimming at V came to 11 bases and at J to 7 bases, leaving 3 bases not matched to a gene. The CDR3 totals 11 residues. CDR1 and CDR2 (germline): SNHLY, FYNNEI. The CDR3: CAGTGRNEQFF. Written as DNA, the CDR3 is TGTGCCGGGACAGGGCGGAATGAGCAGTTCTTC.

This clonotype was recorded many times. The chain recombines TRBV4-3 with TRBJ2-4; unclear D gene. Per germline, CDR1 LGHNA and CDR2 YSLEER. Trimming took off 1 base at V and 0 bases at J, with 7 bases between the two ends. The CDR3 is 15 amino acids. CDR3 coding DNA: TGCGCCAGCAGCCAAGTATGGGTAGCCAAAAACATTCAGTACTTC. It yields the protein CASSQVWVAKNIQYF.

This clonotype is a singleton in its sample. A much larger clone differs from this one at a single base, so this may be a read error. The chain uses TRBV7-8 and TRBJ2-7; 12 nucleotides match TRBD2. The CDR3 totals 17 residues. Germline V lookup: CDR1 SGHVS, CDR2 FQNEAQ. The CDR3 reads CVSSPGLAGTFIYEQYF. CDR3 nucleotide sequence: TGTGTCAGCAGCCCAGGACTAGCGGGGACCTTTATCTACGAGCAGTACTTC.

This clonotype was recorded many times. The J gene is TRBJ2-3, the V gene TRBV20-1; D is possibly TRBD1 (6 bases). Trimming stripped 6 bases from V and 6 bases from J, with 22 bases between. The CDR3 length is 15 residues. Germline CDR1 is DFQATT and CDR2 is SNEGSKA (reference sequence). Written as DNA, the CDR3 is TGCAGTGCAGGGGGTAGCGTAGCTCTTCTGGATACGCAGTATTTT. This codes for CSAGGSVALLDTQYF.

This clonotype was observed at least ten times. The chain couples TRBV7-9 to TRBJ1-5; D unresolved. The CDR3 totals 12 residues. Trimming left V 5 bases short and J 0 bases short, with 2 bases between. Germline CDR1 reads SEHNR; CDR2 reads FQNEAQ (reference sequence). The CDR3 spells CASSVSNQPQHF. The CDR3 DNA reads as TGTGCCAGCAGCGTTAGCAATCAGCCCCAGCATTTT.

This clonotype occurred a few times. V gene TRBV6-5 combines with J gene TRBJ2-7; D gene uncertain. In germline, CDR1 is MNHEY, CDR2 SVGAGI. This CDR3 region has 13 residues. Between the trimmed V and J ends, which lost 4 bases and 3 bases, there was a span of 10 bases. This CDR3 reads CASSSNSFYEQYF. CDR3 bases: TGTGCCAGCAGTTCCAACTCGTTCTACGAGCAGTACTTC.

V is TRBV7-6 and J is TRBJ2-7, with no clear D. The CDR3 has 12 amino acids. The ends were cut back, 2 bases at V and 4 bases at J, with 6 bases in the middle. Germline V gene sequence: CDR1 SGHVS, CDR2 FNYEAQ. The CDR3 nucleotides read TGTGCCAGCAGCTTAAATGAATACGAGCAGTACTTC. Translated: CASSLNEYEQYF.

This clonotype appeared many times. The DNA for the CDR3 is TGTGCCAGCAGCTTAGAGTGGGATGAGGGGAGGGCGTACGGTGAGCAGTTCTTC. Encoded protein: CASSLEWDEGRAYGEQFF. The chain links TRBV7-6 to TRBJ2-1; 7 positions agree with TRBD2. The V segment lost 1 base and the J segment 9 bases; nucleotides outside the gene matches: 18. The germline V gene encodes CDR1 SGHVS and CDR2 FNYEAQ. This CDR3 is 18 amino acids long. Full variable domain (missing parts from reference TRBV7-6 and TRBJ2-1): GAGVSQSPRYKVTKRGQDVALRCDPISGHVSLYWYRQALGQGPEFLTYFNYEAQQDKSGLPNDRFSAERPEGSISTLTIQRTEQRDSAMYRCASSLEWDEGRAYGEQFFGPGTRLTVL.

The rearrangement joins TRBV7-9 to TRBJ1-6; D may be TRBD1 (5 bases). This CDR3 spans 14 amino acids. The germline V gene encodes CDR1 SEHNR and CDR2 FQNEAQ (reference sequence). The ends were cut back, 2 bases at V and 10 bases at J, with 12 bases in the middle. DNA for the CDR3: TGTGCCAGCAGCTTACCAGGGTATAGCTCACCCCTCCACTTT. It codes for CASSLPGYSSPLHF.

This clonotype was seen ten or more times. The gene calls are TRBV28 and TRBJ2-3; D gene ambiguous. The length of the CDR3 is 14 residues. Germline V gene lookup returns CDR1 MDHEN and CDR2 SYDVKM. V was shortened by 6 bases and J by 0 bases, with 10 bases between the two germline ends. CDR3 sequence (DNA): TGTGCCAGCAGAAGCAGGCTCAGCACAGATACGCAGTATTTT. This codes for CASRSRLSTDTQYF.

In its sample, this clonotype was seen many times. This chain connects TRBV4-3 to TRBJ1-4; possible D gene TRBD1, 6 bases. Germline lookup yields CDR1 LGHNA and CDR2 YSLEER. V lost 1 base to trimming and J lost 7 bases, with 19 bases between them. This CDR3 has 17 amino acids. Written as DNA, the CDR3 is TGCGCCAGCAGCCAAGTAGTATATTTGGGGGCGAGTGAAAAACTGTTTTTT. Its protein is CASSQVVYLGASEKLFF.

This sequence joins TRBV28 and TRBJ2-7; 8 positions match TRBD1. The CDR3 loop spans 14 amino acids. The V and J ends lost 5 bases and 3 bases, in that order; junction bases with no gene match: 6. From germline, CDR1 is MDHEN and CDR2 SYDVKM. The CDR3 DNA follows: TGTGCCAGCAGTGGACAGGGACCCAACTACGAGCAGTACTTC. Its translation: CASSGQGPNYEQYF.

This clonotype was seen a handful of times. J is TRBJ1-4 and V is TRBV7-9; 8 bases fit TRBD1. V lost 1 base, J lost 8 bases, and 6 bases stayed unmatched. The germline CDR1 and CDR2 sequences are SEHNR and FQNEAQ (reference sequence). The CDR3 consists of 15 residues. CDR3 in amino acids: CASSLVGWTGEKLFF. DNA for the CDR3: TGTGCCAGCAGCTTAGTCGGGTGGACAGGGGAAAAACTGTTTTTT.

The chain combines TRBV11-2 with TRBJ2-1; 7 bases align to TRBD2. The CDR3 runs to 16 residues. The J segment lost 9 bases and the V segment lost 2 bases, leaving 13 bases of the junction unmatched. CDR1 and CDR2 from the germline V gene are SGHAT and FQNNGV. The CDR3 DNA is TGTGCCAGCAGCTTAAAAAGGTCTAGCGGAGAGGTTGAGCAGTTCTTC. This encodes CASSLKRSSGEVEQFF.

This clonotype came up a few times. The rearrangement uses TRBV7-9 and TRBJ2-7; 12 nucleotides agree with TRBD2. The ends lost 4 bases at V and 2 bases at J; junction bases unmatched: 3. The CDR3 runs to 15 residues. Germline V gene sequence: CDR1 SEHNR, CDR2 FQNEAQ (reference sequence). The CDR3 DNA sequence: TGTGCCAGCAGCTCTAGCGGGAGGGTCACCTACGAGCAGTACTTC. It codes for CASSSSGRVTYEQYF.

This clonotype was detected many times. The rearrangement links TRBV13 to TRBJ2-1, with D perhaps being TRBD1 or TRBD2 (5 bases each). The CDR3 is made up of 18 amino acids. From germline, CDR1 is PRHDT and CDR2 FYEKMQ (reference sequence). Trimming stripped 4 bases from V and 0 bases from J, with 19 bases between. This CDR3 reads CASSYPRDGFNSYNEQFF. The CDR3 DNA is TGTGCCAGCAGCTACCCGAGGGACGGCTTTAACTCCTACAATGAGCAGTTCTTC.

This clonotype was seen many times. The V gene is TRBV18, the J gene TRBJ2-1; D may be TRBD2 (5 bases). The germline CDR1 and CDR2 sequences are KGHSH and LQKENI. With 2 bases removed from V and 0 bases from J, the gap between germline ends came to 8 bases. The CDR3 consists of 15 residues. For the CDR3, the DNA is TGTGCCAGCTCACCAACTAGGAACTCCTACAATGAGCAGTTCTTC. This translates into CASSPTRNSYNEQFF.